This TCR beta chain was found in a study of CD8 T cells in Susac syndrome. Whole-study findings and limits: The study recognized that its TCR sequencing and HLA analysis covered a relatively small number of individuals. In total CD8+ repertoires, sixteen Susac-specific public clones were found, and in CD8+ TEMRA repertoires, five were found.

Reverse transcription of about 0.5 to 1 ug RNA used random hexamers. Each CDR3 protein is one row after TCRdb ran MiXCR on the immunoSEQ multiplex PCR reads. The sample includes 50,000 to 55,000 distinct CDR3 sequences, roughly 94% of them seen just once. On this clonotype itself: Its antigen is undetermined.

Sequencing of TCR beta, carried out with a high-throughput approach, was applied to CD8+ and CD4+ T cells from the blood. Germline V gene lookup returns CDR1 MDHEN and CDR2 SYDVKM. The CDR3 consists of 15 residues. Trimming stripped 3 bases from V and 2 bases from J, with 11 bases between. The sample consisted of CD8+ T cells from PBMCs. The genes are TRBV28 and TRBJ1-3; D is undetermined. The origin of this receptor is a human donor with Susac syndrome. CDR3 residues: CASSLDPGPGNTIYF. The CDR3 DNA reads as TGTGCCAGCAGTTTGGACCCAGGACCTGGAAACACCATATATTTT.